This TCR beta chain was observed in a study of T-cell reconstitution after alpha-beta-depleted transplantation in children. Looked up from germline, CDR1 is LGHNA and CDR2 is YNFKEQ. After removal of 1 base from V and 4 bases from J, the junction contained 11 bases not matched to a gene. The CDR3 contains 18 residues. Unique molecular identifiers were incorporated into the prepared TCRbeta library. Each CDR3 protein is one row after TCRdb ran MiXCR on the PCR reads. The sample carries about 130,000 distinct CDR3 sequences, more than 9.5% recorded once. The receptor's source is a girl under three years old who had a stem cell transplant for combined immunodeficiency, so the T cells may come from the graft donor. The chain recombines TRBV4-2 with TRBJ2-5; 11 bases line up with TRBD2. The sample consisted of PBMCs, mostly from graft donor cells, taken 180 days after TCRalphabeta/CD19-depleted stem cell transplant. In DNA form, the CDR3 reads TGTGCCAGCAGCCAAGGGGAAGTAGCGGGGGGGCTAGGAGAGACCCAGTACTTC. It is translated as CASSQGEVAGGLGETQYF.